This note documents a single TCR beta chain sequence. The data derive from a study of blood T cells in healthy people across ages. It was with a sample-barcoded 5' primer and a J-beta primer mix that a second PCR of about 6 to 12 cycles was run. MiXCR was run by TCRdb on the 5' RACE reads, yielding one entry per CDR3 protein. The repertoire holds about 1.8 million distinct CDR3 sequences, around half seen once, with 2.1% in the top ten. Germline assignment: CDR1 LNHNV and CDR2 YYDKDF (reference sequence). V lost 1 base and J lost 2; bases outside the gene matches: 8. The CDR3 extends over 16 amino acids.

The TCR sequence derives from a woman aged 40-49 years in good health. The rearrangement links TRBV15 to TRBJ2-7, with 7 bases identical to TRBD1. Material: blood. The DNA for the CDR3 is TGTGCCACCAGCAGAGTCCCGGGACAGAAAACCTACGAGCAGTACTTC. Residues: CATSRVPGQKTYEQYF. Supplemented by reference TRBV15 and TRBJ2-7, the full variable domain reads DAMVIQNPRYQVTQFGKPVTLSCSQTLNHNVMYWYQQKSSQAPKLLFHYYDKDFNNEADTPDNFQSRRPNTSFCFLDIRSPGLGDTAMYLCATSRVPGQKTYEQYFGPGTRLTVT.